This T cell receptor (beta chain) was sequenced during a study of post-analysis software for immune sequencing data. Whole-study results and caveats: About five TRBV segments were more frequent in patients than controls; TRBV5-6, TRBV5-1 and TRBV20-1 belonged to this group. The normalized Chao1 diversity of multiple sclerosis patients was significantly lower than that of controls.

Worth noting for this clonotype: Its target is unknown.

TCR beta cDNA libraries included unique molecular identifiers. T cells numbering roughly 1 to 11 million yielded cDNA molecules that totaled approximately 500,000. Each CDR3 protein is one row after TCRdb ran MiXCR on the PCR reads. The sample consists of a few hundred thousand distinct CDR3 sequences, 36% of them appearing once. The CDR3 covers 14 residues. Germline loops: CDR1 SNHLY, CDR2 FYNNEI. Sequenced input: blood. This chain links TRBV2 with TRBJ2-1, with D uncertain. The J call may be in error: the DNA end matches TRBJ2-7 better. The receptor comes from a girl aged 10-17 years with multiple sclerosis. For the CDR3, the DNA is TGTGCCAGCCGTAGACCGGTCTCCTACAATGAGCAGTACTTC. Residues: CASRRPVSYNEQYF.